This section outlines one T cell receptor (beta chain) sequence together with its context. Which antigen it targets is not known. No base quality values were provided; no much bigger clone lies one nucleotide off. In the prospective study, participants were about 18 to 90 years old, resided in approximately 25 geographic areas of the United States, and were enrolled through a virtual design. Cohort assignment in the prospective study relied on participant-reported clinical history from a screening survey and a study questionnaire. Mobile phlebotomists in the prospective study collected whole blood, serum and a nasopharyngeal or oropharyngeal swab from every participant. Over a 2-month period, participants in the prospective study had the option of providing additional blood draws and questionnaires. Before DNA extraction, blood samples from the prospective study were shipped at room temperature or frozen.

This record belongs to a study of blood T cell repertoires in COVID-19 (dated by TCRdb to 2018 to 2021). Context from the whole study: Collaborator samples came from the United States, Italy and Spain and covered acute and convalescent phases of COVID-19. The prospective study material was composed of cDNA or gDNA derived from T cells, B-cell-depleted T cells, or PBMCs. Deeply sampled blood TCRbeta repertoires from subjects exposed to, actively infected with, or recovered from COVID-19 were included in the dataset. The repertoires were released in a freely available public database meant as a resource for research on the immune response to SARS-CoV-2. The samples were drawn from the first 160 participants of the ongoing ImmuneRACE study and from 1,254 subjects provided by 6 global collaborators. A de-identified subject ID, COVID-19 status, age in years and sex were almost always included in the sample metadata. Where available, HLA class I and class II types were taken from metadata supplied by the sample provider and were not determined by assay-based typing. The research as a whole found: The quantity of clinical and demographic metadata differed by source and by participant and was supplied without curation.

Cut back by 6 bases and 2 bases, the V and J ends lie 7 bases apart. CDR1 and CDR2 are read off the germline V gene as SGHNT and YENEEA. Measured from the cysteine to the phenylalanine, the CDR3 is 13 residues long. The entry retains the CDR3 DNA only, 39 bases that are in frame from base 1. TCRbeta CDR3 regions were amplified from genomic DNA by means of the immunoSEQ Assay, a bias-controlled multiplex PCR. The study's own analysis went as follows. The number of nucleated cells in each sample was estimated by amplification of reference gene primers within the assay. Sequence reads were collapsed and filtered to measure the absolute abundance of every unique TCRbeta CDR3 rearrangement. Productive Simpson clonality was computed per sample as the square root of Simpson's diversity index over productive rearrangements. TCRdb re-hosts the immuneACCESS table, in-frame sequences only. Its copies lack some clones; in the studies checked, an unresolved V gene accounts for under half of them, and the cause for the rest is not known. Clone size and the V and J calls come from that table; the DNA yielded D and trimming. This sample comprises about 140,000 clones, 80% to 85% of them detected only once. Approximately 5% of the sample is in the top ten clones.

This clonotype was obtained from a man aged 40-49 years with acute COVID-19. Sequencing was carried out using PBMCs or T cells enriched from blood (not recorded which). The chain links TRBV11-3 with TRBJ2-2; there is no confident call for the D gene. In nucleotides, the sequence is TGTGCCAGCAGTATTGGCAACACCGGGGAGCTGTTTTTT. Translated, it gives CASSIGNTGELFF.